These 10 T cell receptor beta chains were all obtained from the same sample, sequenced in a study of cytomegalovirus exposure and HLA in healthy donors. The PCR employed 60 Vbeta primers together with 13 Jbeta primers. Some clones are missing from TCRdb's copy, which holds only in-frame ones; the method was immunoSEQ multiplex PCR. Here the sample spans roughly 90,000 clones, around 84% being singletons. The sample was PBMCs. These receptor sequences come from a man aged 18 to 30 in good health and CMV-seronegative.

V gene TRBV2 combines with J gene TRBJ1-2, with 9 nucleotides matching TRBD1. CDR3 length: 15 residues. The V and J ends lost 6 bases and 6 bases, in that order; junction bases with no gene match: 11. CDR1 is SNHLY, CDR2 FYNNEI, per germline. The CDR3 is CASRLIRDRADGYTF. The CDR3 DNA reads as TGTGCCAGCAGGCTTATCCGGGACAGGGCAGATGGCTACACCTTC.

About this clone itself: Because the CDR3 is missing its conserved closing phenylalanine or tryptophan, this is likely a read error. The CDR3 DNA is TGTGCCAGCAGCTTAGGGACAGGGGATGGCTACACCGTC. Translating gives CASSLGTGDGYTV. V and J are TRBV11-2 and TRBJ1-2; 9 bases are a match to TRBD1. Germline loops: CDR1 SGHAT, CDR2 FQNNGV. The ends lost 1 base at V and 6 bases at J; junction bases unmatched: 0. This CDR3 contains 13 residues.

This chain uses TRBV30 with TRBJ1-2; D is perhaps TRBD1 (6 bases). This CDR3 comprises 14 residues. From germline, CDR1 is GTSNPN and CDR2 SVGIG (reference sequence). Trimming took 0 bases from V and 4 from J, leaving 12 bases between them. This CDR3 is CAWSVLQGSYGYTF. As DNA, the CDR3 is TGTGCCTGGAGTGTACTACAGGGATCCTATGGCTACACCTTC.

The V call is TRBV10-1, the J call TRBJ1-1, with 9 bases that match TRBD1. The length of the CDR3 is 14 residues. Trimming cost V 6 bases and J 5 bases; bases outside gene matches: 7. The germline CDR1 and CDR2 sequences are WNHNN and SYGVQD (reference sequence). CDR3: CASRPGQGLTEAFF. CDR3 DNA: TGCGCCAGCAGGCCCGGACAGGGGTTAACTGAAGCTTTCTTT.

The genes are TRBV5-1 and TRBJ1-1, with D perhaps TRBD1 (6 bases). The V end was cut by 4 bases, the J end by 5 bases, with 21 bases between. Germline CDR1 is SGHRS and CDR2 is YFSETQ. This CDR3 is built from 16 residues. CDR3 loop: CASSPGQRGRHTEAFF. The CDR3 DNA reads as TGCGCCAGCAGCCCCGGACAGAGGGGACGGCATACTGAAGCTTTCTTT.

This rearrangement joins TRBV30 to TRBJ2-1, with 9 nucleotides matching TRBD2. This CDR3 is built from 16 residues. The germline gives CDR1 GTSNPN, CDR2 SVGIG (reference sequence). The ends lost 1 base at V and 13 bases at J; junction bases unmatched: 17. The chain's CDR3 is CAWSGSGAGGKQYQFF. For the CDR3, the DNA is TGTGCCTGGAGTGGGTCCGGGGCGGGAGGGAAACAATATCAGTTCTTC.

The chain has TRBV7-9 and TRBJ2-1, with 13 bases identical to TRBD2. Germline lookup yields CDR1 SEHNR and CDR2 FQNEAQ (reference sequence). The length of the CDR3 is 15 residues. Trimming at V came to 5 bases and at J to 5 bases, leaving 3 bases not matched to a gene. The chain's CDR3 is CASSLGTSGNNEQFF. Written as DNA, the CDR3 is TGTGCCAGCAGCCTAGGGACTAGCGGGAACAATGAGCAGTTCTTC. Based on the CDR3 plus reference TRBV7-9 and TRBJ2-1, the full variable domain is DTGVSQNPRHKITKRGQNVTFRCDPISEHNRLYWYRQTLGQGPEFLTYFQNEAQLEKSRLLSDRFSAERPKGSFSTLEIQRTEQGDSAMYLCASSLGTSGNNEQFFGPGTRLTVL.

This chain connects TRBV13 to TRBJ2-1; 10 bases agree with TRBD1. V was clipped by 5 bases and J by 3 bases; unmatched bases: 7. From germline, CDR1 is PRHDT and CDR2 FYEKMQ (reference sequence). The length of the CDR3 is 16 residues. CDR3 bases: TGTGCCAGCAGCCAGAGTGGACAGGGGGGCTACAATGAGCAGTTCTTC. It specifies CASSQSGQGGYNEQFF. The complete variable domain, with remaining parts taken from reference TRBV13 and TRBJ2-1, reads AAGVIQSPRHLIKEKRETATLKCYPIPRHDTVYWYQQGPGQDPQFLISFYEKMQSDKGSIPDRFSAQQFSDYHSELNMSSLELGDSALYFCASSQSGQGGYNEQFFGPGTRLTVL.

The table lists this clone with a count of one. This rearrangement joins TRBV9 to TRBJ2-7; 12 positions match TRBD2. The CDR3 runs 17 residues. The ends lost 3 bases at V and 4 bases at J; junction bases unmatched: 11. The germline V gene has CDR1 SGDLS and CDR2 YYNGEE. The DNA of the CDR3 is TGTGCCAGCAGCGGCGGGCTTGGGACTAGCGGGTATTACGAGCAGTACTTC. Residues: CASSGGLGTSGYYEQYF.

The table lists this clone with a few counts. V and J are TRBV27 and TRBJ2-7; D may be TRBD2 (6 bases). V shed 0 bases and J shed 3 bases, with 9 bases lying between them. The CDR3 has 14 amino acids. Looked up from germline, CDR1 is MNHEY and CDR2 is SMNVEV (reference sequence). In DNA, the CDR3 is TGTGCCAGCAGTTTATCGGGACTCCACTACGAGCAGTACTTC. Translated: CASSLSGLHYEQYF.